The present T cell receptor beta chain was sequenced within a study of T cell responses to AZD1222 COVID-19 vaccine. TCRdb's table, derived via immunoSEQ multiplex PCR, lists solely in-frame clones and lacks some. The table records just over 90,000 clones, around 89% of them present only once. This clone was seen a handful of times. Its specificity is unknown. General observations from the study: Baseline seropositivity occurred in only six AZD1222 recipients. Nearly half of spike-specific TCRs reportedly target variant regions that are unmutated in the B.1.351 and B.1.1.7 variants.

The source was peripheral blood, collected 28 days after the second AZD1222 dose. The receptor comes from an adult who received the AZD1222 COVID-19 vaccine.

The CDR3 DNA sequence: TGTGCCAGCAGTGGGGGCTCTGGCGGGGGAACAGATACGCAGTATTTT. It yields the protein CASSGGSGGGTDTQYF. This chain links TRBV6-4 with TRBJ2-3, with 7 bases matching TRBD2. The germline gives CDR1 MRHNA, CDR2 SNTAGT. This CDR3 has 16 residues. The trim removed 4 bases at V and 3 bases at J, leaving 10 bases unmatched.